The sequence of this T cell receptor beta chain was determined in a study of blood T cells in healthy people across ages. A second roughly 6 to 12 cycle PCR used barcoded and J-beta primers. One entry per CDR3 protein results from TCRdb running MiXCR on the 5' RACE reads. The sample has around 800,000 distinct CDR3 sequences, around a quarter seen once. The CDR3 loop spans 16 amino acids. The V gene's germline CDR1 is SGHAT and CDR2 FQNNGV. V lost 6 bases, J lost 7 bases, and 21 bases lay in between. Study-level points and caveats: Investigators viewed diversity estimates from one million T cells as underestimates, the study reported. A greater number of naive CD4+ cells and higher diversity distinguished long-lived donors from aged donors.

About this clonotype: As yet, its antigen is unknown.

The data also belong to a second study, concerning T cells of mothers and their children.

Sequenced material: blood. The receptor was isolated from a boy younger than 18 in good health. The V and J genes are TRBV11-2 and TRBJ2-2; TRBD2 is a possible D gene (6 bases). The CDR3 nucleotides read TGTGCCAGCAGGCTAGCGCGGACCCGAAGTGACGGGGAGCTGTTTTTT. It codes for CASRLARTRSDGELFF.